This T cell receptor beta chain was captured in a study of T cells in women clearing cervical HPV infection (dated by TCRdb to 2017 to 2018). Study-level background: The cases were some 27 women with histologically confirmed HPV16-related CIN3 or worse, and 2 of these cases were invasive cancers. The controls were 25 or so women whose single incident HPV16 infection cleared within 12 months with no development of precancer or cancer. Blood from cases was collected at the visit where the lesion was first found, while blood from controls was collected once the infection could no longer be detected. For cases, the median interval between lesion detection and blood sampling was more than 130 days, with an interquartile range of about 85 to 220 days. Since only a few of the women had HLA typing available, the possibility that HLA type was acting as a confounder could not be ruled out. Nested within Costa Rica's Guanacaste HPV Natural History Study, an exploratory proof-of-principle case-control study compared TCR repertoires across cervical HPV16 outcomes. Cases and controls were matched on year of sample collection and on age within five years. Cases had a median age of 34 years and controls had a median age of 38, with no significant differences in baseline characteristics. In the parent cohort, some 10,000 women aged 18 or older were enrolled in Guanacaste, Costa Rica, during about 1992 to 1995 and were followed for more than 6 years. As quality controls, five blinded duplicates were added to each group, bringing the total to about 60 samples made up of roughly 50 participants and 10 replicates.

TCR beta CDR3 regions were amplified by multiplex PCR from an average of approximately 1,200 ng genomic DNA per sample using the immunoSEQ assay. To correct primer bias, the assay used a complete synthetic TCR repertoire to set an amplification baseline. The amplicons were sequenced using the Illumina platform. In the authors' own workflow: Error correction of the sequences involved clustering with frequency ratios plus a modified nearest-neighbor algorithm, after which the sequences were analyzed in the immunoSEQ Analyzer using IMGT gene definitions. At each rarefaction depth, TCR richness and evenness were averaged over 20 rarefaction repeats, and samples with fewer sequences than the depth were excluded. V, D and J gene relative abundances were compared between groups with Wilcoxon rank sum tests, applying FDR correction. In the blinded duplicates, the intraclass correlation was over 95% for TCR richness and averaged about 73% across around 70 gene segments. TCRdb limited this immuneACCESS table to in-frame rearrangements with V and J called. A share of clones is missing; checked studies link under half to unresolved V genes, and the rest is unexplained. The V and J calls and the clone size are those of that table, but D and trimming were determined from the DNA. The sample table includes about 16,000 clones. The ten largest clones add up to 8% to 11% of the sample.

About this clone: Its antigen is currently not known. The sequence runs out 3 residues before the end of the CDR3; the remainder is reconstructed from the germline J gene.

Every participant had a single incident cervical HPV16 infection, and women with prevalent HPV16 infections were excluded. Cervical HPV DNA was detected with MY09/MY11 PCR, and genotyping was done by dot-blot hybridization. About 15 mL of heparinized blood were centrifuged, and the buffy coat was aliquoted, frozen at -30°C, then stored at -80°C. Genomic DNA was extracted from buffy coat specimens using QIAGEN kits. The CDR3, from cysteine to phenylalanine, totals 12 residues. Only the CDR3 bases that were read are kept: 27 of them, in frame from base 1. From the germline V gene, CDR1 is SQVTM and CDR2 is ANQGSEA. The research as a whole found: Cases were distinguished from controls with an estimated AUC of approximately 0.8 by random forest classifiers combining richness and V gene abundances. Because the number of T cells per sample was unknown, the richness differences could reflect varying T-cell content rather than repertoire biology. The cross-sectional design could not show whether associations preceded infection or resulted from it; effector/memory subsets and HPV-specific T cells were not isolated. Lower TRBV6-7 relative abundance was observed in cases than in controls (roughly 0.12% versus 0.15%; Bonferroni P = 0.0008). Across sequencing depths, CIN3+ cases showed significantly higher TCR repertoire richness than controls, but evenness did not differ between the groups.

The receptor comes from a woman aged 18-69 years with a cervical HPV16 infection that either progressed to CIN3+ or cleared (not recorded which). Sequences were obtained from blood buffy coat. The chain uses TRBV29-1 and TRBJ1-1; TRBD1 could be the D gene, as 5 bases match. CDR3 reads: CSVEGQGSEAFF. The sequenced CDR3 bases are TGCAGCGTTGAAGGGCAGGGAAGTGAG. Full variable domain (CDR3 extended with the reference TRBV29-1 and TRBJ1-1 proteins): SAVISQKPSRDICQRGTSLTIQCQVDSQVTMMFWYRQQPGQSLTLIATANQGSEATYESGFVIDKFPISRPNLTFSTLTVSNMSPEDSSIYLCSVEGQGSEAFFGQGTRLTVV.